This record covers a single TCR beta chain. In the study's own analysis: Nucleated cell counts were estimated from reference gene primer amplification. Sequenced by immunoSEQ multiplex PCR; TCRdb stores in-frame clones only, minus some. V, J and clone size were drawn from that table, and D and trimming were deduced from the DNA. The table has about 77,000 clones, roughly 80% seen once. The source of the sample is a study of blood T cell repertoires in COVID-19. Study at large: Some COVID-19 samples were acute and others convalescent; all came from the United States, Italy and Spain. Sample material is recorded as cDNA or gDNA derived from T cells, B-cell-depleted T cells, or PBMCs.

The CDR3 is made up of 13 amino acids. V was clipped by 3 bases and J by 6 bases, with 11 bases between them. CDR1 is SGHTA and CDR2 is FQGNSA in the germline V gene. The V and J genes are TRBV7-2 and TRBJ1-2; D remains unclear. The sequence derives from a woman aged 65 to 85 with acute or convalescent COVID-19. Sequenced sample: peripheral blood. CDR3 DNA: TGTGCCAGCAGCTTCTCCAGGAGGGATGGCTACACCTTC. Protein product: CASSFSRRDGYTF.